These 10 T cell receptor beta chains were all obtained from the same sample, sequenced in a study of T cells after yellow fever vaccination. In TCRdb, the 5' RACE reads were re-called with MiXCR into one record per CDR3 protein. This repertoire shows under 400,000 distinct CDR3 sequences, around 10% found once; its top ten account for more than 15%. Sequenced here: PBMCs, sampled on the day of the first yellow fever vaccination. These receptors originate from a man aged 18 to 29 who received the YFV17D yellow fever vaccine.

The table lists this clonotype with a few counts. The chain carries TRBV7-9 and TRBJ2-5; D is perhaps TRBD1 (5 bases). Germline CDR1 is SEHNR and CDR2 is FQNEAQ (reference sequence). The CDR3 extends over 13 amino acids. V shed 4 bases and J shed 4 bases, with 10 bases lying between them. The CDR3 loop is CASSSEGAETQYF. CDR3 in DNA: TGTGCCAGCAGCTCTGAAGGGGCAGAGACCCAGTACTTC.

The chain couples TRBV6-1 to TRBJ2-7; D perhaps matches TRBD1 (5 bases). Germline V gene data show CDR1 as MNHNS and CDR2 as SASEGT. The CDR3 has 13 amino acids. V lost 7 bases to trimming and J lost 0 bases, with 10 bases between them. The DNA of the CDR3 is TGTGCCAGCAATGGACATCTCTCCTACGAGCAGTACTTC. Its protein product is CASNGHLSYEQYF.

This clonotype was picked up a small number of times. V and J are TRBV7-2 and TRBJ2-3, with 11 bases aligning to TRBD1. The CDR3 is 14 amino acids. Germline V lookup: CDR1 SGHTA, CDR2 FQGNSA. The ends lost 5 bases at V and 6 bases at J; junction bases unmatched: 4. The CDR3 loop is CASSKRDRGDTQYF. The CDR3 nucleotides read TGTGCCAGCAGCAAGAGGGACAGGGGGGATACGCAGTATTTT.

This clonotype was seen many times. This rearrangement joins TRBV4-3 to TRBJ2-3; 9 bases agree with TRBD2. J was trimmed by 0 bases and V by 0 bases; bases with no gene match: 10. Germline-derived CDR1 and CDR2 are LGHNA and YSLEER. CDR3 length: 19 amino acids. Written as DNA, the CDR3 is TGCGCCAGCAGCCAAGATCTGCGGGGGGGTCCCCGGAGCACAGATACGCAGTATTTT. Protein sequence: CASSQDLRGGPRSTDTQYF.

This clonotype showed up just a few times. CDR3 DNA: TGTGCCAGCAGTTCAAGGGCGTTTGGGTATTCACCCCTCCACTTT. Translated: CASSSRAFGYSPLHF. The gene calls are TRBV25-1 and TRBJ1-6; unclear D gene. V was cut by 5 bases and J by 8 bases, with 16 bases left in between. The CDR3 consists of 15 residues. CDR1 MGHDK and CDR2 SYGVNS come from the germline V gene.

The chain couples TRBV6-1 to TRBJ1-1; D unclear. The germline CDR1 and CDR2 sequences are MNHNS and SASEGT. V was trimmed by 6 bases and J by 3 bases, leaving 8 bases between them. The CDR3 extends over 12 amino acids. The CDR3 region has the DNA TGTGCCAGCAGGCCCCTGGACACTGAAGCTTTCTTT. This sequence encodes CASRPLDTEAFF.

This clonotype was seen a handful of times. The chain recombines TRBV2 with TRBJ2-1; D not resolved. CDR1 SNHLY and CDR2 FYNNEI come from the germline V gene. Trimming shortened V by 6 bases and J by 3 bases, and 12 bases separated the two germline ends. The CDR3 totals 14 residues. The CDR3: CASSRSPSYNEQFF. As DNA, the CDR3 is TGTGCCAGCAGCCGTTCCCCCAGCTACAATGAGCAGTTCTTC.

In this sample, this clonotype turned up a few times. The chain couples TRBV25-1 to TRBJ2-1; 13 bases are shared with TRBD2. This CDR3 contains 17 residues. Germline V gene data show CDR1 as MGHDK and CDR2 as SYGVNS. Losses at the gene ends were 4 bases for V and 6 bases for J; bases not matched to a gene: 9. The DNA of the CDR3 is TGTGCCAGCAGTGCTACTAGCGGGGGGGCTAGTACCAATGAGCAGTTCTTC. Translated, it gives CASSATSGGASTNEQFF.

This clonotype was seen a single time. The genes are TRBV6-2 or TRBV6-3 and TRBJ2-7, with D tentatively TRBD2 (5 bases). In germline, CDR1 is MNHEY, CDR2 SVGEGT. The CDR3 totals 15 residues. The CDR3: CASSYASLGVYVQYV. CDR3 in DNA: TGTGCCAGCAGTTACGCTAGCTTGGGTGTCTACGTGCAGTACGTC.

This clonotype occurred a few times. The chain uses TRBV20-1 and TRBJ2-3, with 16 bases aligning to TRBD2. This CDR3 has 17 amino acids. V gave up 0 bases and J gave up 6 bases; unmatched junction bases: 6. The V gene's germline CDR1 is DFQATT and CDR2 SNEGSKA (reference sequence). CDR3 amino acids: CSARDLGLAGGEDTQYF. The CDR3 region has the DNA TGCAGTGCTAGAGATCTGGGACTAGCGGGGGGGGAGGATACGCAGTATTTT.